In this sample, the clone carrying this TCR beta chain turned up a few times. Its specificity is unknown. The PCR used 60 Vbeta and 13 Jbeta primers. Original processing methods: In a later analysis, of approximately 81 million unique beta chains, about 10 million appeared in at least two donors. The method was immunoSEQ multiplex PCR; TCRdb's version includes in-frame clones alone and lacks a portion of them. D and trimming were read from the DNA, whereas the V and J calls and clone size are those reported in that table. Seen here are 150,000 to 200,000 clones, just under 80% observed once, and the top ten hold around 5.9%. V was trimmed by 6 bases and J by 8 bases, leaving 16 bases between them. Germline loops: CDR1 MNHEY, CDR2 SVGAGI. The CDR3 spans 13 residues. The sample is drawn from a study of cytomegalovirus exposure and HLA in healthy donors. In the study overall: In a previous analysis, some 120 million unique TCR beta sequences were found from 150 million to 200 million T cells.

Findings and caveats of the study: TRBV6-2, TRBV6-3 and some other V segments were unresolvable in 87-base-pair reads. Researchers counted around 160 TCR beta chains as cytomegalovirus-associated.

Sequencing was performed on PBMCs. V usage is TRBV6-5 and J usage is TRBJ1-2; D may be TRBD1 (5 bases). This TCR was recovered from a woman between 25 and 40 years old in good health and CMV-seropositive. CDR3 sequence (DNA): TGTGCCAGCAGCCGAGGCGGAGGGGTCGGCTACACCTTC. Translating gives CASSRGGGVGYTF.